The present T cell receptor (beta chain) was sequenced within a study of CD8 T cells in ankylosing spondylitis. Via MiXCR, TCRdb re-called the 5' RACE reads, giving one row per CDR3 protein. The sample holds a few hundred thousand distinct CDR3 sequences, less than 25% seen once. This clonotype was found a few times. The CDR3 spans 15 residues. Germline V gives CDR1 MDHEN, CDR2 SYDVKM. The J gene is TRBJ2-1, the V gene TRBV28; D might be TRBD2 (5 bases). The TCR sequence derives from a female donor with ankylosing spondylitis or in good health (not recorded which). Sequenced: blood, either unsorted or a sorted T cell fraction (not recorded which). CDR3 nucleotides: TGTGCGATCTGTGGTGTAGCGTGGCCCTACAATGAGCAGTTCTTC. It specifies CAICGVAWPYNEQFF.